The present T cell receptor beta chain was sequenced within a study of T cell repertoires in ileal Crohn's disease. Turning to the study itself: M0 samples are biopsies from inflamed ileum in the resection specimen.

Note on this clone: The target antigen is unknown. This same CDR3 is encoded by further DNA sequences in the sample.

Described time point: inflamed ileum from the surgical specimen. Findings of the study overall: Compared with non-smokers, active smokers at surgery showed more clonal expansions. Endoscopic recurrence occurred in every patient whose clonality exceeded 26.8%.

The V gene's germline CDR1 is SGHNT and CDR2 YYREEE (reference sequence). The V and J ends lost 2 bases and 5 bases respectively, with 11 bases between them. The CDR3 contains 13 residues. Data came from immunoSEQ multiplex PCR; TCRdb stores just in-frame clones and leaves some out. The sample holds some 11,000 clones, roughly 87% seen once. This chain uses TRBV5-4 with TRBJ2-7, with a weak D call TRBD2 (5 bases). This TCR was sampled from an adult with Crohn's disease. Sequenced: ileal tissue. CDR3 sequence: CASSFATRDEQYF. The CDR3 bases are TGTGCCAGCAGCTTCGCCACTAGAGACGAGCAGTACTTC.